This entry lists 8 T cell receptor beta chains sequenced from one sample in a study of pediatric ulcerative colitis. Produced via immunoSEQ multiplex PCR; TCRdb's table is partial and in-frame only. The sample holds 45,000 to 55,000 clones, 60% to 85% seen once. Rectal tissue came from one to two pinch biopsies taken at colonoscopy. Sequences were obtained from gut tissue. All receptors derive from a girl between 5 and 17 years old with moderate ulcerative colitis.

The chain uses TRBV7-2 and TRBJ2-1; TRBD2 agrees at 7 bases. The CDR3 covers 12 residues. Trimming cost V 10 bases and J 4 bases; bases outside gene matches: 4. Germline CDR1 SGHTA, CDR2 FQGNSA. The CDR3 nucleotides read TGTGCCACGGGGGGACTGTACAATGAGCAGTTCTTC. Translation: CATGGLYNEQFF.

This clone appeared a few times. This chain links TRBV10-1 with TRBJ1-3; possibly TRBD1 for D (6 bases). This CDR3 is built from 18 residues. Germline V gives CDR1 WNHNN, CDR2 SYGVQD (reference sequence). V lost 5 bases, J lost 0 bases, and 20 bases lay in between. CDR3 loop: CASSPELTDRHSGNTIYF. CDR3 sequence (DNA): TGCGCCAGCAGTCCCGAGCTGACGGACAGACACTCTGGAAACACCATATATTTT.

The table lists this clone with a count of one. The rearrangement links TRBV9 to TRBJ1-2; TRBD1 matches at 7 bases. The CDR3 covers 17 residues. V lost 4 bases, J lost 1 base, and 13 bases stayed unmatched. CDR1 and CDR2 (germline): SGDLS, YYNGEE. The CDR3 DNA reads TGTGCCAGCAGCCCGCGGACAGGCCAACCTCTTAACTATGGCTACACCTTC. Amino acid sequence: CASSPRTGQPLNYGYTF.

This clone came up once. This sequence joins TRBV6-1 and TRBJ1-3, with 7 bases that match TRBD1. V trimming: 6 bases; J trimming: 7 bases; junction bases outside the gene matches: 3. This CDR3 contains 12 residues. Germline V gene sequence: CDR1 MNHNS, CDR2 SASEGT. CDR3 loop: CASRGQQNTIYF. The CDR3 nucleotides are TGTGCCAGCAGGGGACAGCAGAACACCATATATTTT.

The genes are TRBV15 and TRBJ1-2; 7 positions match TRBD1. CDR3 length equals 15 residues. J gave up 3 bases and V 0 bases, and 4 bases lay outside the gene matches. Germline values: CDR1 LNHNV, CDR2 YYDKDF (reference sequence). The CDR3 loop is CATSRDLGQYYGYTF. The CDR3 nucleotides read TGTGCCACCAGCAGAGATTTGGGACAGTACTATGGCTACACCTTC.

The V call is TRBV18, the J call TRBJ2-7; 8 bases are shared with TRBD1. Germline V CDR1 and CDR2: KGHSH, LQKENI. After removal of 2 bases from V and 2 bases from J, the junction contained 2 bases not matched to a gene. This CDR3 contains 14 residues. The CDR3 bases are TGTGCCAGCTCACCAACAGGGGGAACCTACGAGCAGTACTTC. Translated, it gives CASSPTGGTYEQYF. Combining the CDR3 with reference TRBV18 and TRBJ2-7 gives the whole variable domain NAGVMQNPRHLVRRRGQEARLRCSPMKGHSHVYWYRQLPEEGLKFMVYLQKENIIDESGMPKERFSAEFPKEGPSILRIQQVVRGDSAAYFCASSPTGGTYEQYFGPGTRLTVT.

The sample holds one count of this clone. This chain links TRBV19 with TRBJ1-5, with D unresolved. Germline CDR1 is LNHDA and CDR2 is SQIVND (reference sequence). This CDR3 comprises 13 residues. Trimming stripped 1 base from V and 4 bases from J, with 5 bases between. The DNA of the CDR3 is TGTGCCAGTAGTATAGTGGGGAATCAGCCCCAGCATTTT. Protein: CASSIVGNQPQHF.

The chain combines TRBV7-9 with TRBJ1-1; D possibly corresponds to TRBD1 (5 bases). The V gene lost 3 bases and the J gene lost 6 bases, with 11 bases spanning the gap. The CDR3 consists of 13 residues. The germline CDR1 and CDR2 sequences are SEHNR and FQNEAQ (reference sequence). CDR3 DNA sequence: TGTGCCAGCAGCTTGGGGGGTAGGGCTGAAGCTTTCTTT. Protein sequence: CASSLGGRAEAFF.